What follows are 24 T cell receptor beta chains derived from one specimen sequenced in a study of T cells after yellow fever vaccination. From the 5' RACE reads, TCRdb called clonotypes with MiXCR, one entry per CDR3 protein. The sample consists of 340,000 or so distinct CDR3 sequences, around an eighth of them appearing once. Source: CD4+ T cells sorted from PBMCs, taken 15 days after the yellow fever booster vaccination. These receptors were obtained from a man between 18 and 29 years old who received the YFV17D yellow fever vaccine.

This clonotype was detected a few times. The chain recombines TRBV7-9 with TRBJ2-7; TRBD1 aligns across 9 bases. This CDR3 spans 14 amino acids. The V gene end was trimmed by 4 bases and the J gene end by 3 bases; junction bases not matched to a gene: 4. Germline V gene lookup returns CDR1 SEHNR and CDR2 FQNEAQ (reference sequence). The CDR3 sequence is CASSSTGGSYEQYF. DNA of the CDR3: TGTGCCAGCAGCTCGACAGGGGGAAGCTACGAGCAGTACTTC.

A few counts support this clonotype. The chain carries TRBV6-4 and TRBJ1-2; 8 bases line up with TRBD1. This CDR3 has 13 amino acids. Germline CDR1 MRHNA, CDR2 SNTAGT. V gave up 4 bases and J gave up 8 bases; unmatched junction bases: 6. The CDR3 here is CASSASGGYGYTF. The CDR3 nucleotides are TGTGCCAGCAGTGCCTCAGGGGGCTACGGCTACACCTTC.

This clonotype was observed a few times. The gene calls are TRBV6-6 and TRBJ2-4, with TRBD1 matching over 8 bases. The junction had 5 bases not matched to a gene; V was cut back by 6 bases and J by 4 bases. The CDR3 totals 14 residues. CDR1 is MNHNY, CDR2 SVGAGI, per germline (reference sequence). In DNA form, the CDR3 reads TGTGCCAGCAGGCGGGGACAGGCTAAAAACATTCAGTACTTC. Residues: CASRRGQAKNIQYF.

This clonotype was counted a few times. The chain has TRBV3-1 and TRBJ2-1; 9 bases are a match to TRBD2. The CDR3 covers 18 residues. Germline trimming cut 0 bases from V and 3 bases from J; bases unmatched to any gene: 9. CDR1 and CDR2 (germline): LGHDT, YNNKEL (reference sequence). The CDR3 DNA sequence: TGTGCCAGCAGCCAAGATCTCGGCCTAGCGGGGAGCTACAATGAGCAGTTCTTC. It encodes CASSQDLGLAGSYNEQFF.

This clonotype has a handful of counts. The genes are TRBV20-1 and TRBJ1-2; D gene ambiguous. The CDR3 consists of 14 residues. Per germline, CDR1 DFQATT and CDR2 SNEGSKA (reference sequence). The V and J ends lost 4 bases and 1 base respectively, with 13 bases between them. The DNA of the CDR3 is TGCAGTGCTAATCGTAGAGGTCTTAACTATGGCTACACCTTC. Protein product: CSANRRGLNYGYTF.

This clonotype was counted ten times or more. The chain joins TRBV27 to TRBJ2-5; 10 bases fit TRBD2. Germline values: CDR1 MNHEY, CDR2 SMNVEV (reference sequence). V was clipped by 4 bases and J by 4 bases; unmatched bases: 6. The CDR3 totals 15 residues. In DNA form, the CDR3 reads TGTGCCAGCAGTTACAGGGGACTAGCGATAGAGACCCAGTACTTC. It yields the protein CASSYRGLAIETQYF.

In nucleotides, the CDR3 is TGTGCCAGCAGCTCAGAGGGCTTCACAGATACGCAGTATTTT. Its translation: CASSSEGFTDTQYF. This chain joins TRBV6-4 and TRBJ2-3, with D perhaps matching TRBD2 (5 bases). V dropped 6 bases and J dropped 2 bases, with 12 bases sitting between them. This CDR3 comprises 14 residues. CDR1 and CDR2 (germline): MRHNA, SNTAGT.

This clonotype was seen more than once but under ten times. V and J are TRBV6-1 and TRBJ2-7; 7 bases match TRBD1. Germline CDR1 is MNHNS and CDR2 is SASEGT. J was trimmed by 7 bases and V by 6 bases; bases with no gene match: 18. This CDR3 region has 16 residues. This chain's CDR3 is CASSMEVWDSASEQYF. The CDR3 DNA reads as TGTGCCAGCAGCATGGAGGTTTGGGACAGTGCTTCTGAGCAGTACTTC.

This clonotype was seen repeatedly, ten times or more. This rearrangement joins TRBV29-1 to TRBJ2-3; D is ambiguous. Germline lookup yields CDR1 SQVTM and CDR2 ANQGSEA. V shed 3 bases and J shed 4 bases, with 8 bases lying between them. The CDR3 is made up of 12 amino acids. The CDR3 reads CSVDVAADTQYF. Here the CDR3 DNA reads TGCAGCGTTGACGTAGCTGCAGATACGCAGTATTTT.

This clonotype was seen more than once but under ten times. The gene calls are TRBV28 and TRBJ2-4, with D perhaps matching TRBD2 (7 bases). Trimming pared 4 bases from V and 0 bases from J, leaving 13 bases between. The length of the CDR3 is 16 residues. Germline V gene lookup returns CDR1 MDHEN and CDR2 SYDVKM. CDR3 DNA: TGTGCCAGCAGTTCGGGGGGACATCCAGCCAAAAACATTCAGTACTTC. It yields the protein CASSSGGHPAKNIQYF.

This clonotype was recorded a few times. The CDR3, as DNA: TGTGCCAGCAGTTACTCACTCGGGGGGCTCACAGATACGCAGTATTTT. Encoded protein: CASSYSLGGLTDTQYF. The genes are TRBV6-5 and TRBJ2-3, with a weak D call TRBD2 (7 bases). V was trimmed by 0 bases and J by 2 bases, leaving 12 bases between them. The CDR3 sequence is 16 residues long. Germline assignment: CDR1 MNHEY and CDR2 SVGAGI.

This clonotype was seen a handful of times. The chain is built from TRBV20-1 and TRBJ1-1, with 9 bases identical to TRBD1. Germline lookup yields CDR1 DFQATT and CDR2 SNEGSKA (reference sequence). Germline trimming cut 5 bases from V and 4 bases from J; bases unmatched to any gene: 8. CDR3 size: 14 residues. The CDR3 region is CSAEGDRALTEAFF. The CDR3 nucleotides are TGCAGTGCTGAGGGGGACAGGGCCCTCACTGAAGCTTTCTTT.

The chain is built from TRBV5-1 and TRBJ2-1; no definite D call. This CDR3 comprises 15 residues. V was pared by 0 bases and J by 3 bases, with 10 bases between. The germline CDR1 and CDR2 sequences are SGHRS and YFSETQ. Here the CDR3 reads CASSLVGVNYNEQFF. In nucleotides, the CDR3 is TGCGCCAGCAGCTTGGTCGGAGTTAACTACAATGAGCAGTTCTTC.

This clonotype came up a few times. This chain's CDR3 is CASSQDWTSNQPQHF. The DNA for the CDR3 is TGTGCCAGCAGCCAAGATTGGACGAGCAATCAGCCCCAGCATTTT. The rearrangement uses TRBV3-1 and TRBJ1-5; D uncertain. CDR1 is LGHDT, CDR2 YNNKEL, per germline (reference sequence). Trimming pared 0 bases from V and 1 base from J, leaving 7 bases between. The CDR3 consists of 15 residues.

This rearrangement joins TRBV6-1 to TRBJ1-2; D unresolved. CDR1 MNHNS and CDR2 SASEGT come from the germline V gene. The CDR3 is 14 residues long. V was cut by 6 bases and J by 6 bases, with 17 bases left in between. The CDR3 is CASRFIGNVDGYTF. DNA for the CDR3: TGTGCCAGCAGATTCATTGGGAACGTCGATGGCTACACCTTC.

This chain uses TRBV28 with TRBJ1-1, with a tentative D call TRBD1 (6 bases). The germline V gene encodes CDR1 MDHEN and CDR2 SYDVKM. This CDR3 has 14 residues. V dropped 5 bases and J dropped 5 bases, with 15 bases sitting between them. The CDR3 protein is CASSVTGKGTEAFF. In DNA, the CDR3 is TGTGCCAGCAGTGTCACAGGGAAGGGAACTGAAGCTTTCTTT.

The sample holds a few counts of this clonotype. The gene calls are TRBV4-2 and TRBJ1-1; D unclear. The germline V gene has CDR1 LGHNA and CDR2 YNFKEQ. V lost 10 bases to trimming and J lost 7 bases, with 19 bases between them. This CDR3 contains 13 residues. The chain's CDR3 is CAISTAGGNEAFF. Here the CDR3 DNA reads TGTGCCATTTCAACCGCTGGAGGAAATGAAGCTTTCTTT.

The chain recombines TRBV7-9 with TRBJ2-2; D unclear. Germline V gene data show CDR1 as SEHNR and CDR2 as FQNEAQ (reference sequence). This CDR3 comprises 14 residues. V lost 3 bases and J 3 bases, leaving 8 bases between the germline ends. The CDR3: CASSLASYTGELFF. As DNA, the CDR3 is TGTGCCAGCAGCTTGGCGTCCTACACCGGGGAGCTGTTTTTT.

A few counts support this clonotype. The chain carries TRBV27 and TRBJ2-1, with 9 bases aligning to TRBD1. This CDR3 has 13 residues. In germline, CDR1 is MNHEY, CDR2 SMNVEV (reference sequence). Unmatched junction bases numbered 6, after V lost 3 bases and J lost 12 bases. The DNA for the CDR3 is TGTGCCAGCAGTTTCCCGGACAGGGGACGGCAGTTCTTC. It specifies CASSFPDRGRQFF.

This clonotype has only a few counts. The rearrangement uses TRBV18 and TRBJ1-2; no clear D gene. Germline assignment: CDR1 KGHSH and CDR2 LQKENI. This CDR3 spans 13 amino acids. V lost 3 bases and J lost 3, with 8 bases in between. CDR3 amino acids: CASSPGEDYGYTF. The DNA for the CDR3 is TGTGCCAGCTCACCCGGGGAAGACTATGGCTACACCTTC. The full variable domain, completed using reference TRBV18 and TRBJ1-2, is NAGVMQNPRHLVRRRGQEARLRCSPMKGHSHVYWYRQLPEEGLKFMVYLQKENIIDESGMPKERFSAEFPKEGPSILRIQQVVRGDSAAYFCASSPGEDYGYTFGSGTRLTVV.

This clonotype has just a few counts. This rearrangement joins TRBV5-1 to TRBJ1-4; TRBD1 matches 8 bases. Germline loops: CDR1 SGHRS, CDR2 YFSETQ. The length of the CDR3 is 17 residues. V gave up 0 bases and J gave up 5 bases; unmatched junction bases: 9. The CDR3, as DNA: TGCGCCAGCAGCTTGGGGGACACAGGGGGAAGGAATGAAAAACTGTTTTTT. Protein: CASSLGDTGGRNEKLFF.

This clonotype appeared a few times. The chain carries TRBV27 and TRBJ1-5, with 7 bases lining up with TRBD1. The length of the CDR3 is 16 residues. The germline V gene has CDR1 MNHEY and CDR2 SMNVEV (reference sequence). V lost 0 bases and J lost 6; bases outside the gene matches: 8. CDR3 nucleotides: TGTGCCAGCAGTTTATCGCTGACAGGGAAACGTCAGCCCCAGCATTTT. Protein: CASSLSLTGKRQPQHF.

This chain links TRBV15 with TRBJ2-3; 8 bases agree with TRBD2. From germline, CDR1 is LNHNV and CDR2 YYDKDF (reference sequence). This CDR3 has 14 residues. V was clipped by 8 bases and J by 0 bases; unmatched bases: 4. The CDR3 bases are TGTGCCACCTTCGGCGGGGGGAGCACAGATACGCAGTATTTT. Protein: CATFGGGSTDTQYF.

This clonotype showed up just a few times. The V gene is TRBV5-1, the J gene TRBJ2-3, with no clear D. The CDR3 has 13 residues. In germline, CDR1 is SGHRS, CDR2 YFSETQ. V lost 4 bases to trimming and J lost 6 bases, with 12 bases between them. CDR3 residues: CASSNSNGDTQYF. Written as DNA, the CDR3 is TGCGCCAGCAGCAACAGTAATGGGGATACGCAGTATTTT. The variable domain in full, completed from reference TRBV5-1 and TRBJ2-3, reads KAGVTQTPRYLIKTRGQQVTLSCSPISGHRSVSWYQQTPGQGLQFLFEYFSETQRNKGNFPGRFSGRQFSNSRSEMNVSTLELGDSALYLCASSNSNGDTQYFGPGTRLTVL.